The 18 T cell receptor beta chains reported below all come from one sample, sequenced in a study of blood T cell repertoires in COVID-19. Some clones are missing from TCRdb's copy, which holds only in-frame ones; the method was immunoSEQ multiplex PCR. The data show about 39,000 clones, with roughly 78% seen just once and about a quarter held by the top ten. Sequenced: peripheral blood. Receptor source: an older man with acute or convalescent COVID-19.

The CDR3: CASSLDYWTGVNTEAFF. The CDR3 DNA reads as TGTGCCAGCAGCTTAGACTACTGGACAGGGGTGAACACTGAAGCTTTCTTT. V and J are TRBV7-6 and TRBJ1-1; 9 bases are a match to TRBD1. Germline CDR1 is SGHVS and CDR2 is FNYEAQ. This CDR3 spans 17 amino acids. With V trimmed by 1 base and J by 0 bases, 6 bases remained unmatched.

The CDR3 DNA sequence: TGCGCCAGCAGTGAAGGACTAGCGGGATTGAACTACAATGAGCAGTTCTTC. Its translation is CASSEGLAGLNYNEQFF. The V gene is TRBV10-1, the J gene TRBJ2-1; the match to TRBD2 covers 12 bases. CDR3 length: 17 amino acids. V shed 3 bases, J shed 3 bases, and the junction held 6 bases outside the gene matches. From germline, CDR1 is WNHNN and CDR2 SYGVQD (reference sequence).

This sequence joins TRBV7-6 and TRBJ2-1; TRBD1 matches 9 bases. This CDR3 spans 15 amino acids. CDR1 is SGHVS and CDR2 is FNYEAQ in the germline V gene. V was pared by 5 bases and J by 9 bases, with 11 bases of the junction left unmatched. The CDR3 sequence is CASSSGQGLYTEQFF. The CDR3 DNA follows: TGTGCCAGCAGCAGTGGACAGGGGCTCTATACTGAGCAGTTCTTC. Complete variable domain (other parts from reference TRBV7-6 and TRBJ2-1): GAGVSQSPRYKVTKRGQDVALRCDPISGHVSLYWYRQALGQGPEFLTYFNYEAQQDKSGLPNDRFSAERPEGSISTLTIQRTEQRDSAMYRCASSSGQGLYTEQFFGPGTRLTVL.

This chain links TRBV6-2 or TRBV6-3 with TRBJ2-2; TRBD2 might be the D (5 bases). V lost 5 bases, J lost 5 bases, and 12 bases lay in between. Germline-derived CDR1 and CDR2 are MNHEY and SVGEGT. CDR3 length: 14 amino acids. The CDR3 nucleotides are TGTGCCAGCAGTCCACCGAGGGCGACCGGGGAGCTGTTTTTT. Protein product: CASSPPRATGELFF.

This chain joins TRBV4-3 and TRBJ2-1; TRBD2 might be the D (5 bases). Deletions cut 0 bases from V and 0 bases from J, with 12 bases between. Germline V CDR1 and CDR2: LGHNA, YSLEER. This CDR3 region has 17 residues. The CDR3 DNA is TGCGCCAGCAGCCAAGATGTGGGCGGGTCCTCCTACAATGAGCAGTTCTTC. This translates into CASSQDVGGSSYNEQFF.

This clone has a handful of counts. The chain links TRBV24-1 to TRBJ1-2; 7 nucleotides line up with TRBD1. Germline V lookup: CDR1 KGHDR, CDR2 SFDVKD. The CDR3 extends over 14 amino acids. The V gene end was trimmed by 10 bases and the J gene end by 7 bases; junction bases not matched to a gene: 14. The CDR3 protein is CATPFQGGYGGYTF. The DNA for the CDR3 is TGTGCCACACCTTTCCAGGGGGGATACGGTGGCTACACCTTC.

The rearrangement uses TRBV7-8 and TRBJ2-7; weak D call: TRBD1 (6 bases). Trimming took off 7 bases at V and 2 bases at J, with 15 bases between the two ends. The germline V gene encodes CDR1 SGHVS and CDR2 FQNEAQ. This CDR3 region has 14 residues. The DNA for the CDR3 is TGTGCCAGCACGGCGGACAGTTACCCCTACGAGCAGTACTTC. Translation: CASTADSYPYEQYF.

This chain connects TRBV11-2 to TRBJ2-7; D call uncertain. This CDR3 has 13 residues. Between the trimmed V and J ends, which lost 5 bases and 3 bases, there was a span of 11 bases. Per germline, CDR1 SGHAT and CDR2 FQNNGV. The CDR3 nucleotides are TGTGCCAGCAGCCCCCCTATCCACTACGAGCAGTACTTC. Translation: CASSPPIHYEQYF.

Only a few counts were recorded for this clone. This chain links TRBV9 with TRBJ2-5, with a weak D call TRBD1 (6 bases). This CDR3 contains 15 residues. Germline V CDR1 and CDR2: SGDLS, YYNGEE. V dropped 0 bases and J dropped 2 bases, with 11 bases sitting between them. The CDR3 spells CASSVAGTPQETQYF. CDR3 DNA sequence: TGTGCCAGCAGCGTAGCTGGGACACCTCAAGAGACCCAGTACTTC.

The CDR3 nucleotides are TGTGCCAGCTCACCGCAGGGGGCGAGCCTGGAGACCCAGTACTTC. Its translation: CASSPQGASLETQYF. The V and J genes are TRBV18 and TRBJ2-5, with 8 positions matching TRBD1. CDR3 length: 15 amino acids. Germline V gene data show CDR1 as KGHSH and CDR2 as LQKENI. V trimming: 3 bases; J trimming: 5 bases; junction bases outside the gene matches: 8.

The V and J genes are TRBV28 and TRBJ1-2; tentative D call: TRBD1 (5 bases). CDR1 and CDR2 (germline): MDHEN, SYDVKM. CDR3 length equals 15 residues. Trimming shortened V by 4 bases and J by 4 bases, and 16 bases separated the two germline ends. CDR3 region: CASSSSLGGGYGYTF. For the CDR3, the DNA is TGTGCCAGCAGTTCTTCCCTTGGGGGGGGCTATGGCTACACCTTC.

The CDR3 protein is CATSDPGTSGSYEQFF. CDR3 DNA sequence: TGTGCCACCAGTGACCCCGGGACTAGCGGGAGTTATGAGCAGTTCTTC. This chain uses TRBV24-1 with TRBJ2-1, with 14 bases lining up with TRBD2. The germline CDR1 and CDR2 sequences are KGHDR and SFDVKD. V lost 4 bases, J lost 8 bases, and 6 bases stayed unmatched. The CDR3 runs 16 residues.

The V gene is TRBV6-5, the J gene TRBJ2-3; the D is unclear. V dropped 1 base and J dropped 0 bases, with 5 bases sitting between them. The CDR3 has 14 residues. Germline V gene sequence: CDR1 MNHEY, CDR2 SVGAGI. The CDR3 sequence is CASSYFPSTDTQYF. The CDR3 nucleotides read TGTGCCAGCAGTTACTTCCCTAGCACAGATACGCAGTATTTT.

CDR3 sequence (DNA): TGTGCCAGCAGCGGACAGGGACCCACTGAAGCTTTCTTT. Encoded protein: CASSGQGPTEAFF. This chain uses TRBV9 with TRBJ1-1; 7 bases align to TRBD1. The V segment lost 3 bases and the J segment 4 bases; nucleotides outside the gene matches: 3. CDR1 and CDR2 from the germline V gene are SGDLS and YYNGEE. This CDR3 is built from 13 residues.

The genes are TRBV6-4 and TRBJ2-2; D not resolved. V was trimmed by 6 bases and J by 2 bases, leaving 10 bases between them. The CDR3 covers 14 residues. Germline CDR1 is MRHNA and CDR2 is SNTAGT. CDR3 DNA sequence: TGTGCCAGCAGCGACCAGGAAAACACCGGGGAGCTGTTTTTT. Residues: CASSDQENTGELFF.

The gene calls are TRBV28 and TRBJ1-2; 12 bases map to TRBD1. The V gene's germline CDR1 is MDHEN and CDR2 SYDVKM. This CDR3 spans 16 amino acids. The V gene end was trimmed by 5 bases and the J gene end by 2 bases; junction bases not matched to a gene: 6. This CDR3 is CASSITGTGGNYGYTF. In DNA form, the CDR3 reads TGTGCCAGCAGTATAACCGGGACAGGGGGCAACTATGGCTACACCTTC.

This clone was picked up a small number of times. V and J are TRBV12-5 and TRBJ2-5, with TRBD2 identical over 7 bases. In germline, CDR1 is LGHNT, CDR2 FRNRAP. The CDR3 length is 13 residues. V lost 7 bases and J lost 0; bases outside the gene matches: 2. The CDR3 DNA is TGTGCTAGTGTCGGGACTAACCAAGAGACCCAGTACTTC. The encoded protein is CASVGTNQETQYF.

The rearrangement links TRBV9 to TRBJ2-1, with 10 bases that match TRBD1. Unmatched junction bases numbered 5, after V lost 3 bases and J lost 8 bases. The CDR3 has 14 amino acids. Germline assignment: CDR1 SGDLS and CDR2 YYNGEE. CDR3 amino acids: CASSEDRGVYEQFF. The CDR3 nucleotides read TGTGCCAGCAGCGAGGACAGGGGGGTCTATGAGCAGTTCTTC.